The rows below give T cell receptor beta chains drawn from one sample of a study of spatial heterogeneity in lung cancer. Each CDR3 protein gets one entry after TCRdb re-called the 5' RACE reads with MiXCR. The top ten clones hold around 50% of a sample with roughly 11,000 distinct CDR3 sequences, 3.7% of them seen once. The sample was PBMCs, taken at surgery. All receptors come from a female donor with early-stage non-small cell lung cancer. Both conserved end residues are part of each CDR3. The D gene is left open where the match is weak. A row's size may be missing; if present it is once, few, many or a size class.

TRBV7-9	.	TRBD2	TRBJ2-7	11	CASRGRDEQYF	TGTGCCAGCAGGGGGAGGGACGAGCAGTACTTC
TRBV20-1	many	.	TRBJ2-3	16	CSARLPAEPVQESQYF	TGCAGTGCTAGGTTACCGGCGGAGCCCGTTCAAGAATCGCAGTATTTT
TRBV12-3/TRBV12-4	.	.	TRBJ1-6	16	CASRSGGTAYNSPLHF	TGTGCCAGCAGGTCGGGTGGGACTGCGTATAATTCACCCCTCCACTTT
TRBV5-1	many	.	TRBJ2-5	14	CASSLPTLGETQYF	TGCGCCAGCAGCTTGCCGACCCTGGGGGAGACCCAGTACTTC
TRBV7-9	many	.	TRBJ1-6	16	CASSSGGRGPNSPLHF	TGTGCCAGCAGCTCTGGGGGCAGGGGCCCCAATTCACCCCTCCACTTT
TRBV28	few	.	TRBJ1-6	16	CASSPTYHTGDSPLHF	TGTGCCAGCAGTCCTACTTATCACACGGGCGATTCACCCCTCCACTTT
TRBV2	many	.	TRBJ2-7	15	CASSVGVQAGNEQYF	TGTGCCAGCAGTGTCGGGGTCCAGGCTGGGAACGAGCAGTACTTC
TRBV12-3/TRBV12-4	.	.	TRBJ2-7	17	CASPLGPGLLGAYEQYF	TGTGCCAGCCCCTTAGGGCCAGGGCTACTCGGGGCCTACGAGCAGTACTTC
TRBV3-1	many	TRBD2	TRBJ2-3	16	CASSQPLAGGLDTQYF	TGTGCCAGCAGCCAACCACTAGCGGGAGGCCTGGATACGCAGTATTTT
TRBV4-3	many	TRBD2	TRBJ2-1	17	CASSQSIAGGPDNEQFF	TGCGCCAGCAGCCAATCGATAGCGGGGGGTCCTGACAATGAGCAGTTCTTC
TRBV20-1	few	TRBD2	TRBJ2-3	15	CSASPVAGGTDTQYF	TGCAGTGCTAGTCCAGTAGCGGGGGGGACAGATACGCAGTATTTT
TRBV5-6	many	TRBD1	TRBJ2-7	14	CASSRWTGSYEQYF	TGTGCCAGCAGCCGCTGGACAGGGTCCTACGAGCAGTACTTC
TRBV6-1	medium-sized	.	TRBJ2-1	13	CASSEYFYNEQFF	TGTGCCAGCAGTGAATACTTTTACAATGAGCAGTTCTTC
TRBV7-9	many	.	TRBJ1-1	13	CASSSAGGSEAFF	TGTGCCAGCAGCTCCGCGGGGGGCTCTGAAGCTTTCTTT
TRBV9	many	.	TRBJ2-1	18	CASSPSGLSGSSYNEQFF	TGTGCCAGCAGTCCCTCCGGCTTATCCGGAAGCTCCTACAATGAGCAGTTCTTC
TRBV24-1	.	.	TRBJ2-5	13	CANSSGKIETQYF	TGTGCCAATAGTTCGGGGAAAATAGAGACCCAGTACTTC
TRBV15	few	.	TRBJ2-5	14	CATSRDTGPLDQYF	TGTGCCACCAGCAGAGATACGGGGCCCCTCGACCAGTACTTC
TRBV5-4	many	TRBD1	TRBJ1-6	14	CARRQGTTNRALHF	TGTGCCAGGCGACAGGGGACTACCAATCGGGCCCTCCACTTT
TRBV7-2	many	.	TRBJ1-6	14	CASSQQVYNSPLHF	TGTGCCAGCAGCCAGCAGGTTTATAATTCACCCCTCCACTTT
TRBV7-2	many	.	TRBJ2-3	12	CASSLSTDTQYF	TGTGCCAGCAGCTTATCCACAGATACGCAGTATTTT
TRBV3-1	medium-sized	TRBD2	TRBJ2-1	17	CASSPQGTSGSGNEQFF	TGTGCCAGCAGCCCACAAGGGACTAGCGGGAGCGGGAATGAGCAGTTCTTC
TRBV29-1	many	.	TRBJ2-1	13	CSVYGKWIDEQFF	TGCAGCGTTTACGGGAAATGGATCGATGAGCAGTTCTTC
TRBV7-2	many	.	TRBJ2-7	13	CASSFGVTYEQYF	TGTGCCAGCAGCTTCGGGGTGACCTACGAGCAGTACTTC
TRBV6-2/TRBV6-3	many	.	TRBJ1-5	14	CASSYFDSNQPQHF	TGTGCCAGCAGTTACTTTGACAGCAATCAGCCCCAGCATTTT
TRBV7-9	many	TRBD2	TRBJ2-3	16	CASSLRTSGMADTQYF	TGTGCCAGCAGCTTAAGGACTAGCGGGATGGCAGATACGCAGTATTTT
TRBV7-2	.	.	TRBJ2-3	14	CASSFRDPTDTQYF	TGTGCCAGCAGCTTCCGGGACCCCACAGATACGCAGTATTTT
TRBV4-2	many	TRBD1	TRBJ2-7	15	CASSRTGTGNYEQYF	TGTGCCAGCAGCCGGACCGGGACAGGGAACTACGAGCAGTACTTC
TRBV5-1	many	TRBD1	TRBJ1-1	14	CASRGQGLNTEAFF	TGCGCCAGCAGGGGACAGGGGTTGAACACTGAAGCTTTCTTT
TRBV4-2	many	.	TRBJ2-7	13	CASSQDPVGEQYF	TGTGCCAGCAGCCAAGACCCGGTGGGCGAGCAGTACTTC